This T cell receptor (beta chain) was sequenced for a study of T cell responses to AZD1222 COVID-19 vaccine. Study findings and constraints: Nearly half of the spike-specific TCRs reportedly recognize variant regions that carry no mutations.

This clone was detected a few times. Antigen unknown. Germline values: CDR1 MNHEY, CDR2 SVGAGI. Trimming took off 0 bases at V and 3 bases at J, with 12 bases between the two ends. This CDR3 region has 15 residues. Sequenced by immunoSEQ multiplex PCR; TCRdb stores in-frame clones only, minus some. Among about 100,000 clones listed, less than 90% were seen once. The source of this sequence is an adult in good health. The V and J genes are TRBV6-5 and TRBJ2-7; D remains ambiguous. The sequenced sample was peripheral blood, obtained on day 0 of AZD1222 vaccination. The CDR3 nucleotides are TGTGCCAGCAGTTACTCGGGGTGGGGTAGCTACGAGCAGTACTTC. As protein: CASSYSGWGSYEQYF.